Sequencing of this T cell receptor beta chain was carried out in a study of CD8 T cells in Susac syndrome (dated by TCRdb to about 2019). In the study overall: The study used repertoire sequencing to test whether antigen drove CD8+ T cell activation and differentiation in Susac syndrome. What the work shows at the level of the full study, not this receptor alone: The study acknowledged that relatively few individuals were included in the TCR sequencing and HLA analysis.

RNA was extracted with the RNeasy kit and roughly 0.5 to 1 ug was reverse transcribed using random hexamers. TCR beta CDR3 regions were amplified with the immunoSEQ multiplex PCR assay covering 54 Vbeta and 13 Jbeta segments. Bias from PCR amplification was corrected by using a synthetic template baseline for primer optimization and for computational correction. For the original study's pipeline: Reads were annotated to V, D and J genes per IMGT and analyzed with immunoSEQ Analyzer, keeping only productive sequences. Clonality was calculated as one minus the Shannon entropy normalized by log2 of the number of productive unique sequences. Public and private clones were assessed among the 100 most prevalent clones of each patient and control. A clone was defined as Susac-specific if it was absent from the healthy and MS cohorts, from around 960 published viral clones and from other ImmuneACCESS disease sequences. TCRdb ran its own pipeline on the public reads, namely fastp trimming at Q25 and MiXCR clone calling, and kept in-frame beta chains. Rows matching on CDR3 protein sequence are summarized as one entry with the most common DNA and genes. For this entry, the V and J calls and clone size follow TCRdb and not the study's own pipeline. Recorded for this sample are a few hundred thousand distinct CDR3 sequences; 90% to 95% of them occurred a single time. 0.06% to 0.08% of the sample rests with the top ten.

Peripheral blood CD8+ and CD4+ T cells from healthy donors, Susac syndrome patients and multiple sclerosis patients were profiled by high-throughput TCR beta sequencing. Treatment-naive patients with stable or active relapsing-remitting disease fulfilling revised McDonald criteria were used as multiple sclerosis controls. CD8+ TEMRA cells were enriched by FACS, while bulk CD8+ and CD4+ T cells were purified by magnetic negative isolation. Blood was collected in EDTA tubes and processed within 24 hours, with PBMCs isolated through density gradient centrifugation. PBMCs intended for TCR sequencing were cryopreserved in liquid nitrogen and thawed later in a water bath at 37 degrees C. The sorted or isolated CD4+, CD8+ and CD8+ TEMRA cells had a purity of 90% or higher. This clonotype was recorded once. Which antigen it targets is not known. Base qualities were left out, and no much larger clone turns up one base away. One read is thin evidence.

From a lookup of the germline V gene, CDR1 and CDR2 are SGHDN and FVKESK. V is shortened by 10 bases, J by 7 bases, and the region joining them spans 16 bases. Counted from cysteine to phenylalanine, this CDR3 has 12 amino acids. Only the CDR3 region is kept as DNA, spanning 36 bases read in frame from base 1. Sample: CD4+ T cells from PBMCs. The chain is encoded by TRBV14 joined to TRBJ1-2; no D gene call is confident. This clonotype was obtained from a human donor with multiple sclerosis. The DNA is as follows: TGTGCCACCAATCAGGAGGGTCTTGGCTACACCTTC. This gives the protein CATNQEGLGYTF.